This T cell receptor (beta chain) was identified during a study of T-cell reconstitution after alpha-beta-depleted transplantation in children. The authors prepared the TCRbeta library with unique molecular identifiers. In TCRdb, the PCR reads were re-called with MiXCR into one record per CDR3 protein. The sample lists fewer than 400,000 distinct CDR3 sequences, roughly 20% occurring once. This specimen was PBMCs from the stem cell graft donor, taken from the stem cell graft. This receptor was identified in a human donor who donated a stem cell graft to a child with acute myeloid leukemia.

The CDR3 DNA sequence: TGCAGCAGGAGGGGGTTAAATAAAGCCTCCTACAATGAGCAGTTCTTC. Its protein is CSRRGLNKASYNEQFF. This chain connects TRBV29-1 to TRBJ2-1, with D perhaps assigned TRBD1 or TRBD2 (6 bases each). Germline V gene sequence: CDR1 SQVTM, CDR2 ANQGSEA. The CDR3 is 16 amino acids. V was pared by 8 bases and J by 0 bases, with 20 bases between.